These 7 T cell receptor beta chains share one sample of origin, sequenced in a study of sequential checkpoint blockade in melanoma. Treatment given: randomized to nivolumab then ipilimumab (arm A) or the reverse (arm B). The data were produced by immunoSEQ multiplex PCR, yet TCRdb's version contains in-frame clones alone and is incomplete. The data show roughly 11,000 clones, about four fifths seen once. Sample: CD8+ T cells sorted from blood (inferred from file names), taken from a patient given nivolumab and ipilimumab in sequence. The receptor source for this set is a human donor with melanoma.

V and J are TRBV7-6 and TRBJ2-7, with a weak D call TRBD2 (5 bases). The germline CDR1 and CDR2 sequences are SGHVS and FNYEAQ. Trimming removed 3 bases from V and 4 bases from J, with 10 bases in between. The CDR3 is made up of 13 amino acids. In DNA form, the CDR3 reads TGTGCCAGCAGCTTCGGGGTAAGGTACGAGCAGTACTTC. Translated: CASSFGVRYEQYF.

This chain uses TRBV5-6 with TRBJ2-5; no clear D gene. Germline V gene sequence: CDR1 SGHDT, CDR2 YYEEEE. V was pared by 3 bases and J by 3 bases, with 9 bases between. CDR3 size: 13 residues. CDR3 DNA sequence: TGTGCCAGCAGCTCGAACCTAGAAGAGACCCAGTACTTC. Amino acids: CASSSNLEETQYF.

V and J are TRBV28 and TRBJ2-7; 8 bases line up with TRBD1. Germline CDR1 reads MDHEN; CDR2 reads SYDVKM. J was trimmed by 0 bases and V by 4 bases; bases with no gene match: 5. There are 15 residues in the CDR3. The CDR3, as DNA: TGTGCCAGCAGTTCGGACAGGGCGAACTCCTACGAGCAGTACTTC. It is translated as CASSSDRANSYEQYF.

Here the CDR3 reads CASSYVQGDYGYTF. The CDR3 nucleotides are TGTGCCAGCAGTTACGTCCAGGGCGACTATGGCTACACCTTC. The chain combines TRBV6-5 with TRBJ1-2; D is perhaps TRBD1 (5 bases). This CDR3 comprises 14 residues. V gave up 2 bases and J gave up 3 bases, with 10 bases separating them. CDR1 and CDR2 (germline): MNHEY, SVGAGI.

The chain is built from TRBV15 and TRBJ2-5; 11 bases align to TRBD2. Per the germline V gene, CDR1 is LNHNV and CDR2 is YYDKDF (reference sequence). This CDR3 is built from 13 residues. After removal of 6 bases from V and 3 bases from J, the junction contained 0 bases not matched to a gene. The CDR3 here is CATRLAGEETQYF. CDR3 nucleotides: TGTGCCACCAGACTAGCGGGGGAAGAGACCCAGTACTTC.

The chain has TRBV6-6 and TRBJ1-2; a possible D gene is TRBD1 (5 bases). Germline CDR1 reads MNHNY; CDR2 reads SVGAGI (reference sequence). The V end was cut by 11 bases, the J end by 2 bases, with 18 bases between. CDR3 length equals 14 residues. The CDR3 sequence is CAGVGGGKNYGYTF. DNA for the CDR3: TGTGCCGGGGTTGGCGGGGGGAAAAACTATGGCTACACCTTC.

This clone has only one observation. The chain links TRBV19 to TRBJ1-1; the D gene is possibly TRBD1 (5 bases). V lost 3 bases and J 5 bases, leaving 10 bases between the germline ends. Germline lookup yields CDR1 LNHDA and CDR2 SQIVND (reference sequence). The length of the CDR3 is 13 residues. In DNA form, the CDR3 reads TGTGCCAGTAGTATGGGGGGATTGACTGAAGCTTTCTTT. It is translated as CASSMGGLTEAFF.